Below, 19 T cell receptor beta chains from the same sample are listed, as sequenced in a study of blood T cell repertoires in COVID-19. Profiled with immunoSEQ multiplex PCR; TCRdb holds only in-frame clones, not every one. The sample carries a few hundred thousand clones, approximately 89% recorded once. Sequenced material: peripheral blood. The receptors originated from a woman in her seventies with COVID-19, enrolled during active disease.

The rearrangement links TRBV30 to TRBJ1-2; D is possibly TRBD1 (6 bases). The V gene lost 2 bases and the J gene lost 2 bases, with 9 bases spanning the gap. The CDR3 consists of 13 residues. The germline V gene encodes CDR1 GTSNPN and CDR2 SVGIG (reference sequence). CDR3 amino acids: CAWSPGVNYGYTF. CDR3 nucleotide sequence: TGTGCCTGGAGTCCAGGGGTGAACTATGGCTACACCTTC. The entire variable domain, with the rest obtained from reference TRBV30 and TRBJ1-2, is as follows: SQTIHQWPATLVQPVGSPLSLECTVEGTSNPNLYWYRQAAGRGLQLLFYSVGIGQISSEVPQNLSASRPQDRQFILSSKKLLLSDSGFYLCAWSPGVNYGYTFGSGTRLTVV.

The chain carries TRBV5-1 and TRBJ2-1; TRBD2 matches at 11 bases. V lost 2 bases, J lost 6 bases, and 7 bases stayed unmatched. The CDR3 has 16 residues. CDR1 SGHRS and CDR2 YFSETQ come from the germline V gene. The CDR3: CASSFTSGRGGNEQFF. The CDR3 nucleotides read TGCGCCAGCAGCTTTACTAGCGGGAGAGGAGGCAATGAGCAGTTCTTC.

As DNA, the CDR3 is TGTGCCAGCAGCGAGTACAGGGGGGAGAATCAGCCCCAGCATTTT. Its translation is CASSEYRGENQPQHF. The chain carries TRBV5-5 and TRBJ1-5; 8 bases are a match to TRBD1. CDR1 and CDR2 from the germline V gene are SGHKS and YYEKEE (reference sequence). This CDR3 comprises 15 residues. After removal of 4 bases from V and 4 bases from J, the junction contained 7 bases not matched to a gene.

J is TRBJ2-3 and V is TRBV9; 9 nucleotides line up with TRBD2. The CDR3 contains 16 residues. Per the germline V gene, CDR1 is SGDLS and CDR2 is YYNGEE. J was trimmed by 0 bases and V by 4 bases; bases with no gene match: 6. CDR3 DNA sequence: TGTGCCAGCAGCTCACGACTAGCGGCTAGCACAGATACGCAGTATTTT. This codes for CASSSRLAASTDTQYF.

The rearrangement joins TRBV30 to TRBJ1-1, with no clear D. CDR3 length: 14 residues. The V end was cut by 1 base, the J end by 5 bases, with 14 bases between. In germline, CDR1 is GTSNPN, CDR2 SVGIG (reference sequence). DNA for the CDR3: TGTGCCTGGAGTGAAATGGGAGCGGGGACTGAAGCTTTCTTT. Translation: CAWSEMGAGTEAFF.

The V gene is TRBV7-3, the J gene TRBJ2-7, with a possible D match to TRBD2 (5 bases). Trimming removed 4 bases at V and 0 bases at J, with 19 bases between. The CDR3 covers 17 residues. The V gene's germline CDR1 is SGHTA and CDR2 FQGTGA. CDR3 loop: CASSSSLGGQSSYEQYF. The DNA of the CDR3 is TGTGCCAGCAGCTCAAGCCTCGGCGGGCAATCCTCCTACGAGCAGTACTTC. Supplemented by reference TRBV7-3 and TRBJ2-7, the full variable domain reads GAGVSQTPSNKVTEKGKYVELRCDPISGHTALYWYRQSLGQGPEFLIYFQGTGAADDSGLPNDRFFAVRPEGSVSTLKIQRTERGDSAVYLCASSSSLGGQSSYEQYFGPGTRLTVT.

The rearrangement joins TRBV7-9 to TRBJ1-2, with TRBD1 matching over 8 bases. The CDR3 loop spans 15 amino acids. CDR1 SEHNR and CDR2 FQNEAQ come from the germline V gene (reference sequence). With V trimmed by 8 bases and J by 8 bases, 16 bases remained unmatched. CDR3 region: CASRGTGGFRRGYTF. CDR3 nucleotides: TGTGCCAGCCGAGGGACAGGAGGATTTAGGAGGGGCTACACCTTC.

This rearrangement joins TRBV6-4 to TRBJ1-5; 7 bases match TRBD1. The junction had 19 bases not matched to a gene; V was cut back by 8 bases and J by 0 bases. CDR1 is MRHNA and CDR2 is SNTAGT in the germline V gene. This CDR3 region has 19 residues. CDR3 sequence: CASRFPGTDNSHSNQPQHF. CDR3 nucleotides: TGTGCCAGCCGCTTCCCCGGGACAGATAACTCCCATAGCAATCAGCCCCAGCATTTT.

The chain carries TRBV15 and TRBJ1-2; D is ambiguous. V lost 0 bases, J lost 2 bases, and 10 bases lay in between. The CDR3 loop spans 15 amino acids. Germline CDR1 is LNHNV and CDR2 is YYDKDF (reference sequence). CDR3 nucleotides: TGTGCCACCAGCAGAGATGCAGGCAGGAACTATGGCTACACCTTC. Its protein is CATSRDAGRNYGYTF.

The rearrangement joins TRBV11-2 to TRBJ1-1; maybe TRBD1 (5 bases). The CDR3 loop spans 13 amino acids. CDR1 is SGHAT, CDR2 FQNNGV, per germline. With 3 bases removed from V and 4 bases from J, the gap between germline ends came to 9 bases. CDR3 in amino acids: CASSFREGTEAFF. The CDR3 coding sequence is TGTGCCAGCAGCTTCAGGGAAGGCACTGAAGCTTTCTTT.

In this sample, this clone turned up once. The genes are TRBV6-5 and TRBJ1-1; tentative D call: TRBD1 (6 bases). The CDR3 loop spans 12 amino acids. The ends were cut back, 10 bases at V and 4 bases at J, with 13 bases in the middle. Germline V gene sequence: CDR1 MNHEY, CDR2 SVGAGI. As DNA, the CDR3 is TGTGCCACCTCAGGGGTTGGCACTGAAGCTTTCTTT. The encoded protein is CATSGVGTEAFF.

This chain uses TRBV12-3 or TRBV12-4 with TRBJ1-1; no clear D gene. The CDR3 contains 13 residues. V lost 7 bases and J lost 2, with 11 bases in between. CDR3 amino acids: CASNSFSNTEAFF. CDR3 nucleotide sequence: TGTGCCAGCAACAGTTTTTCCAACACTGAAGCTTTCTTT.

The CDR3 DNA reads TGCGCCAGCAGCCCCTCGGGGACAGTCAATCAGCCCCAGCATTTT. This codes for CASSPSGTVNQPQHF. This chain joins TRBV5-1 and TRBJ1-5, with TRBD1 identical over 7 bases. The germline gives CDR1 SGHRS, CDR2 YFSETQ. This CDR3 region has 15 residues. With V trimmed by 4 bases and J by 3 bases, 7 bases remained unmatched.

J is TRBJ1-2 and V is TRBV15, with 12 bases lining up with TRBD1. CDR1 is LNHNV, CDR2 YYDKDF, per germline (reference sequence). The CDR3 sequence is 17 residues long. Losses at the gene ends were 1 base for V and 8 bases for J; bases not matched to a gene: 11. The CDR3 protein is CATSRGGTGGLFSGYTF. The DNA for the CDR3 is TGTGCCACCAGCAGAGGTGGGACAGGGGGCCTTTTTAGCGGCTACACCTTC.

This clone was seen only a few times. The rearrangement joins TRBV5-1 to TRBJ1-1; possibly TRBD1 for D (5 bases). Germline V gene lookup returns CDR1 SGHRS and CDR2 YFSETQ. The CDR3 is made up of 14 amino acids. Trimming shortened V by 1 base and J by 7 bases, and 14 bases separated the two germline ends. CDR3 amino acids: CASSLMFRGVEAFF. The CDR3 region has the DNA TGCGCCAGCAGCTTGATGTTCCGGGGGGTTGAAGCTTTCTTT.

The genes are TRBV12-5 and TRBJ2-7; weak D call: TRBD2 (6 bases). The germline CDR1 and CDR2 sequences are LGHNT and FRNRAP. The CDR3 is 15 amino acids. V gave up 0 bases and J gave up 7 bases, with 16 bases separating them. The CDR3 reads CASGLVRDSIREQYF. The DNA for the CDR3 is TGTGCTAGTGGTTTGGTAAGGGACTCCATCCGGGAGCAGTACTTC.

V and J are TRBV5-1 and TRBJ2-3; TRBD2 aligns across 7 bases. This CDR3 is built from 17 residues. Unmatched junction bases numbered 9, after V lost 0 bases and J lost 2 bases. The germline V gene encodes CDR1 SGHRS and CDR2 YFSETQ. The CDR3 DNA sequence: TGCGCCAGCAGCTTGGAACGTTCTAGCGGATACACAGATACGCAGTATTTT. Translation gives CASSLERSSGYTDTQYF.

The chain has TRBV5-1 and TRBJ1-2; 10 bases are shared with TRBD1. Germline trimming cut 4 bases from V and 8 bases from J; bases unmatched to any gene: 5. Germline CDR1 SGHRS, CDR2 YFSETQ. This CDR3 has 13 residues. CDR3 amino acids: CASSTGTGEGYTF. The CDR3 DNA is TGCGCCAGCAGCACCGGGACAGGGGAAGGCTACACCTTC. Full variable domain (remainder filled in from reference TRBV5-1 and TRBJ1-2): KAGVTQTPRYLIKTRGQQVTLSCSPISGHRSVSWYQQTPGQGLQFLFEYFSETQRNKGNFPGRFSGRQFSNSRSEMNVSTLELGDSALYLCASSTGTGEGYTFGSGTRLTVV.

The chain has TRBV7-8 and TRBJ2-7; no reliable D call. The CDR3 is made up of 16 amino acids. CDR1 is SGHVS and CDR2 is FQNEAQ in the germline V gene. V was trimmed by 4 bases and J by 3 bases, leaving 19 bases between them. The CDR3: CASSSSRVIPVYEQYF. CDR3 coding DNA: TGTGCCAGCAGCTCGTCTAGAGTCATTCCAGTCTACGAGCAGTACTTC.